The sequence of this T cell receptor (beta chain) was determined in a study of blood T cell repertoires in COVID-19. Study summary: The analysed material was cDNA or gDNA that came from T cells, B-cell-depleted T cells, or PBMCs.

Per the original methods: Amplified reference gene primers provided the basis for estimating nucleated cell counts. Clones were read by immunoSEQ multiplex PCR, and TCRdb kept only the in-frame ones, dropping some. That table is the source of V, J and clone size, and D and trimming were worked out from the DNA. Of approximately 200,000 clones in the sample, approximately 84% were seen once. CDR3 length: 16 amino acids. The germline gives CDR1 SGHTA, CDR2 FQGTGA. V trimming: 0 bases; J trimming: 2 bases; junction bases outside the gene matches: 3. A single count supports this clone. The sequenced sample consisted of peripheral blood. V gene TRBV7-3 combines with J gene TRBJ2-2; 7 nucleotides agree with TRBD1. The receptor was isolated from a human donor with acute or convalescent COVID-19. The donor label of this sample is uncertain. The CDR3 DNA reads as TGTGCCAGCAGCTTAACAGGGGGCGATAACACCGGGGAGCTGTTTTTT. This codes for CASSLTGGDNTGELFF.